This TCR beta chain was captured in a study of blood T cell repertoires in COVID-19. This clone was observed a single time. The assay was immunoSEQ multiplex PCR, and TCRdb's table has in-frame clones only and misses some. The profile shows around 81,000 clones, less than 85% of them singletons. Germline-derived CDR1 and CDR2 are SGHRS and YFSETQ. CDR3 size: 15 residues. Trimming removed 2 bases from V and 3 bases from J; junction bases left unmatched: 7. The source material was peripheral blood. This receptor was taken from a human donor in a cohort sampled during active COVID-19. The rearrangement uses TRBV5-1 and TRBJ2-7; 8 nucleotides match TRBD2. The CDR3 nucleotides read TGCGCCAGCAGCTTAGTGCGGGGGGATATCTACGAGCAGTACTTC. It yields the protein CASSLVRGDIYEQYF.